These T cell receptor beta chains were read from a single sample in a study of blood T cell repertoires in COVID-19. Generated by immunoSEQ multiplex PCR, the TCRdb table keeps only in-frame clones and is missing some. The sample consists of around 500,000 clones, 80% to 90% of them appearing once. Sequencing was carried out using PBMCs or T cells enriched from blood (not recorded which). The receptor set was obtained from a woman aged 60-75 years who had recovered from COVID-19. CDR3s include the opening cysteine and the closing phenylalanine or tryptophan. D genes are given only for firm matches. Clone size is stated in some rows and not others, as once, few, many or a class when expanded.

>NA|few|TRBV7-9|TRBJ2-7
CASSLGLQWEQYF
TGTGCCAGCAGCTTAGGCCTGCAGTGGGAGCAGTACTTC
>NA|NA|TRBV18|TRBJ1-3
CASSPANREGNTIYF
TGTGCCAGCTCACCCGCAAACAGGGAAGGAAACACCATATATTTT
>NA|NA|TRBV10-3|TRBJ2-1
CAISEWANEQFF
TGTGCCATCAGTGAGTGGGCGAATGAGCAGTTCTTC
>NA|NA|TRBV7-9|TRBJ1-2
CASSLDGFNGYTF
TGTGCCAGCAGCTTAGACGGGTTCAATGGCTACACCTTC
>NA|NA|TRBV21-1|TRBJ2-3
CASSKGGSGGVDTQYF
TGTGCCAGCAGCAAAGGTGGTAGCGGGGGGGTGGATACGCAGTATTTT
>NA|NA|TRBV9|TRBJ2-3
CASSVVAGTHTDTQYF
TGTGCCAGCAGCGTAGTGGCAGGCACCCACACAGATACGCAGTATTTT
>TRBD2|NA|TRBV29-1|TRBJ2-3
CSVPTSGGLVSTDTQYF
TGCAGCGTCCCGACTAGCGGGGGGTTGGTTTCCACAGATACGCAGTATTTT
>NA|NA|TRBV3-1/TRBV3-2|TRBJ1-5
CASSLGRGDQPQHF
TGTGCCAGCAGCCTAGGACGGGGAGATCAGCCCCAGCATTTT
>TRBD1|NA|TRBV6-5|TRBJ2-1
CASSRTGDPYNEQFF
TGTGCCAGCAGTCGGACAGGGGACCCCTACAATGAGCAGTTCTTC
>NA|NA|TRBV29-1|TRBJ2-2
CSVDRGFTGELFF
TGCAGCGTTGACAGGGGATTCACCGGGGAGCTGTTTTTT
>NA|once|TRBV4-1|TRBJ1-2
CASSQDRRQPYGYTF
TGCGCCAGCAGCCAAGATCGGCGGCAGCCTTATGGCTACACCTTC
>NA|NA|TRBV2|TRBJ2-5
CASRASTNEETQYF
TGTGCCAGCAGGGCATCAACTAACGAAGAGACCCAGTACTTC
>TRBD1|NA|TRBV4-1|TRBJ1-3
CASSQGTVSGNTIYF
TGCGCCAGCAGCCAGGGGACAGTCTCTGGAAACACCATATATTTT
>NA|NA|TRBV19|TRBJ1-3
CASQDWRNTIYF
TGTGCCAGCCAGGATTGGAGAAACACCATATATTTT
>NA|few|TRBV7-2|TRBJ2-7
CASSTPTDLYEQYF
TGTGCCAGCAGCACCCCTACAGACCTCTACGAGCAGTACTTC
>TRBD1|NA|TRBV6-5|TRBJ1-1
CASRGQGAGDTEAFF
TGTGCCAGCAGGGGACAGGGGGCCGGTGACACTGAAGCTTTCTTT
>NA|NA|TRBV6-5|TRBJ1-1
CASSWNTGSGTEAFF
TGTGCCAGCAGCTGGAATACAGGGTCTGGCACTGAAGCTTTCTTT
>NA|NA|TRBV28|TRBJ1-3
CASNGRVDGNTIYF
TGTGCCAGCAACGGCAGGGTTGATGGAAACACCATATATTTT
>NA|once|TRBV18|TRBJ2-2
CASSGWASNTGELFF
TGTGCCAGCTCAGGGTGGGCCTCGAACACCGGGGAGCTGTTTTTT
>NA|NA|TRBV28|TRBJ1-3
CASSSSTGRSPSGNTIYF
NA
>NA|NA|TRBV30|TRBJ2-2
CAWSVRQGRELFF
TGTGCCTGGAGTGTACGTCAGGGCAGGGAGCTGTTTTTT
>TRBD1|NA|TRBV29-1|TRBJ1-3
CSVEGARSGNTIYF
TGCAGCGTCGAGGGGGCACGCTCTGGAAACACCATATATTTT
>NA|NA|TRBV19|TRBJ1-5
CASRPGDQPQHF
TGTGCCAGCCGCCCGGGGGATCAGCCCCAGCATTTT
>NA|NA|TRBV18|TRBJ1-4
CASSPLGGSGKLFF
TGTGCCAGCTCACCATTAGGGGGTTCAGGAAAACTGTTTTTT
>NA|NA|TRBV19|TRBJ1-2
CASSIGPRVVGYTF
TGTGCCAGTAGTATAGGTCCCCGGGTTGTTGGCTACACCTTC
>TRBD2|NA|TRBV4-1|TRBJ2-1
CASSHPFSGGNEQFF
TGCGCCAGCAGCCACCCTTTTAGCGGGGGTAATGAGCAGTTCTTC
>TRBD1|NA|TRBV6-5|TRBJ1-1
CASSLGQGITEAFF
TGTGCCAGCAGCCTGGGACAGGGCATCACTGAAGCTTTCTTT
>NA|NA|TRBV18|TRBJ2-2
CASSPPGHRNTGELFF
TGTGCCAGCTCACCTCCGGGACATAGGAACACCGGGGAGCTGTTTTTT
>NA|once|TRBV11-3|TRBJ1-2
CASSFSVPVSNYGYTF
TGTGCCAGCAGCTTTAGCGTACCCGTCTCTAACTATGGCTACACCTTC
>TRBD2|NA|TRBV7-9|TRBJ2-3
CASSLGLAGGPIPTDTQYF
TGTGCCAGCAGCTTAGGACTAGCGGGGGGGCCGATCCCGACAGATACGCAGTATTTT
>NA|NA|TRBV6-6|TRBJ1-2
CASSYLAALITMGYTF
TGTGCCAGCAGTTACTTGGCAGCGCTAATAACTATGGGCTACACCTTC
>NA|NA|TRBV2|TRBJ1-4
CASRAGGATNEKLFF
TGTGCCAGCAGGGCGGGAGGGGCGACTAATGAAAAACTGTTTTTT
>TRBD1|once|TRBV27|TRBJ1-2
CASSPTGQGPLTGYTF
TGTGCCAGCAGTCCAACGGGACAGGGACCTCTAACCGGCTACACCTTC
>NA|NA|TRBV6-5|TRBJ1-2
CASSYALAYGYTF
TGTGCCAGCAGTTACGCCTTGGCCTATGGCTACACCTTC
>NA|NA|TRBV12-5|TRBJ2-7
CASGLWGDEQYF
TGTGCTAGTGGTTTGTGGGGGGACGAGCAGTACTTC
>NA|NA|TRBV20-1|TRBJ2-1
CSAEGVIEQFF
TGCAGTGCTGAAGGGGTAATTGAGCAGTTCTTC
>NA|NA|TRBV5-6|TRBJ2-7
CASSLRDTSYEQYF
TGTGCCAGCAGCCTCCGGGACACGTCCTACGAGCAGTACTTC
>NA|NA|TRBV7-9|TRBJ1-6
CASSLGVPNSPLHF
TGTGCCAGCAGCTTAGGAGTCCCCAATTCACCCCTCCACTTT
>TRBD1|NA|TRBV18|TRBJ1-2
CASSPDRDVNYGYTF
TGTGCCAGCTCACCAGACAGGGACGTTAACTATGGCTACACCTTC
>NA|NA|TRBV18|TRBJ1-1
CASSPPSGSTEAFF
TGTGCCAGCTCACCACCAAGCGGGTCGACTGAAGCTTTCTTT
>NA|NA|TRBV5-6|TRBJ1-2
CASSPTGPLLAGYTF
TGTGCCAGCAGCCCGACAGGCCCGCTTCTTGCTGGCTACACCTTC
>TRBD1|NA|TRBV28|TRBJ2-6
CASSEDRGGSGANVLTF
TGTGCCAGCAGTGAGGACAGGGGTGGGTCTGGGGCCAACGTCCTGACTTTC
>TRBD1|NA|TRBV5-1|TRBJ1-2
CASSSAPGQGMDGYTF
TGCGCCAGCAGTTCCGCCCCGGGACAGGGAATGGATGGCTACACCTTC
>NA|NA|TRBV2|TRBJ2-5
CASSVGQGETQYF
TGTGCCAGCAGTGTTGGCCAGGGAGAGACCCAGTACTTC
>NA|NA|TRBV10-1|TRBJ1-1
CASSESKGKNTEAFF
TGCGCCAGCAGTGAGTCGAAGGGGAAGAACACTGAAGCTTTCTTT
>TRBD2|NA|TRBV30|TRBJ2-5
CAIQAGGRRPQETQYF
TGTGCCATCCAAGCGGGGGGGCGACGCCCCCAAGAGACCCAGTACTTC
>TRBD1|NA|TRBV29-1|TRBJ2-3
CSVVPGQGTDTQYF
TGCAGCGTTGTCCCGGGACAGGGAACAGATACGCAGTATTTT
>NA|NA|TRBV5-6|TRBJ1-5
CASSLSGREDNQPQHF
TGTGCCAGCAGCTTGTCCGGACGGGAAGACAATCAGCCCCAGCATTTT
>NA|NA|TRBV9|TRBJ1-3
CASSVDPPGSSGNTIYF
TGTGCCAGCAGCGTAGACCCCCCGGGGAGCTCTGGAAACACCATATATTTT
>TRBD1|NA|TRBV5-6|TRBJ1-1
CASSETGATEAFF
TGTGCCAGCAGCGAGACAGGGGCCACTGAAGCTTTCTTT
>TRBD1|NA|TRBV6-5|TRBJ1-3
CASSTSGQGGYTIYF
TGTGCCAGCAGTACATCGGGACAGGGAGGATACACCATATATTTT
>TRBD1|NA|TRBV2|TRBJ2-2
CASTGGRNTGELFF
TGTGCCAGCACAGGGGGAAGGAACACCGGGGAGCTGTTTTTT